This T cell receptor (beta chain) comes out of a study of shared clonotypes between healthy human individuals (dated by TCRdb to about 2020). Context from the whole study: The cohort included three men and a couple of women between 18 and 49 years of age. Each donor's leukapheresis produced roughly between about 0.8 and 10 billion PBMCs. For each donor, three plates each were used for CD4 naive and CD4 memory, two plates were used for CD8 naive, and one plate was used for CD8 memory. To estimate repertoire size and how much clonotype sharing occurs between individuals, the study deeply sequenced the blood TCR repertoires of about 5 healthy adults. Libraries were prepared and TCR repertoires were sequenced by different laboratories using diverse techniques, in order to increase sequencing depth and limit assay-specific biases.

Donors were healthy HIV-negative adults with no recently reported acute infections or vaccinations. All donors were Caucasian adults living in Nashville, Tennessee, USA. CD4+ T cells were enriched by magnetic negative selection; naive cells were then positively selected on CD45RA, and the negative fraction formed the memory subset. Blood was collected by leukapheresis, and PBMCs were isolated by Ficoll-Histopaque density gradient centrifugation and then cryopreserved in liquid nitrogen vapor phase. Purity and quantity of every magnetically sorted T cell population were checked by analytical flow cytometry. Each sorted fraction had its genomic DNA isolated and then quantified by UV absorbance on a Nanodrop 2000c. Results and caveats for the whole study, not just this receptor: Estimated clonotype richness was generally larger for naive than for memory subsets. Incomplete sequencing was indicated by rarefaction of sorted-subset datasets, despite the large sequencing depth. Sharing across a few donors was observed for 5% to 6.5% of naive CD4, under 4% of naive CD8, 2% to 2.5% of memory CD4, and roughly 0.4% of memory CD8 clonotypes. Because the study included only a small number of donors, the genetic and exposure-history diversity represented was limited. Pairwise subsampling indicated that sequencing depth was expected to affect the degree of clonotype sharing among donors. Higher generation probabilities were observed for clonotypes shared by all four sorted-subset donors than for non-shared clonotypes. Sampling was restricted to blood, and TCR repertoires in tissues likely differ from the TCR repertoires found in blood.

Comment on this clone: Which antigen it targets is not known. Base qualities were left out, and no much larger clone turns up one base away.

The CDR3 holds 15 amino acids from the cysteine to the phenylalanine. Left in the record is the CDR3 DNA by itself, 45 bases read in frame from the first base. As encoded in the germline V gene, CDR1 is SGHRS while CDR2 is YFSETQ. At the junction V is shortened by 3 bases and J by 6 bases; bases outside the gene matches: 10. Using the deep immunoSEQ assay, multiplex PCR amplified TCR CDR3 regions from genomic DNA. Extracted genomic DNA from each cell subset was distributed evenly across all wells of several immunoSEQ 96-well plates, and each plate was treated as a replicate. For sorted subsets, about 0.2 ug genomic DNA, equal to 30,000 to 35,000 T cell genomes, was loaded into each replicate PCR. Purified libraries were quantified with a Qubit 3.0 fluorometer, sized on a Bioanalyzer 2100, and re-quantified with the KAPA Library Quantification kit. Every immunoSEQ 96-well plate was sequenced on a separate single-read 150-cycle Illumina NextSeq 550 flow cell. As for how the authors treated the data: The immunoSEQ output contained only junctional sequences without quality scores, so filtering could not match that applied to full-length reads. To assign V/J genes and CDR3, sequences were annotated using PyIR, a Python wrapper for IgBLAST v1.9, with IMGT germline references. Reads with weak V/J assignments (E-value above 1e-6), missing CDR3, stop codons, out-of-frame junctions, or ambiguous translated residues were removed. V3J clonotypes were defined as sequences sharing an identical inferred V gene, J gene, and CDR3 amino acid sequence. Percentage overlap between repertoires was computed as shared unique clonotypes divided by the size of the smaller repertoire. Three approaches were used to assess repertoire richness: RTK rarefaction, the Chao1 estimator, and Recon v2.1 estimates of unobserved clonotypes. OLGA was used to compute generation probabilities for all TCRbeta clonotypes that the gDNA method yielded from a handful of donors. The table was pulled from immuneACCESS by TCRdb, which kept in-frame rearrangements only. Such tables lose some clones; where checked, under half of the loss comes from unresolved V genes, and the rest has no known cause. V and J calls plus clone size are reproduced from that table; the DNA served to infer D and trimming. The sample records about 2.4 million clones, 93% of which are singletons. The ten largest clones capture 0.36% of the sample.

Specimen: naive CD4+ T cells from PBMCs. In the paper's terms, the cell subset or site label means: CD45RA+ positively selected. In this chain, TRBV5-1 is recombined with TRBJ2-7, and 9 junctional nucleotides match TRBD1. The receptor was isolated from a man younger than 30 in good health. Some clones in this sample may be carry-over from other donors' samples. CDR3 protein: CASSSAGTGRGEQYF. The DNA reads as follows: TGCGCCAGCAGCTCAGCCGGGACAGGGCGCGGCGAGCAGTACTTC.